These 25 T cell receptor beta chains were sequenced from one sample in a study of T cells in Graves' hyperthyroidism and ophthalmopathy. RNA transcripts gave rise to amplified TCR beta CDR3 regions. A set of HTBI primers served as the primers for a first-round RT-PCR of the TCR CDR3. TCRdb itself ran the multiplex PCR reads through MiXCR, one entry per CDR3 protein. In the table there are 350,000 to 400,000 distinct CDR3 sequences, approximately 14% of which are singletons. What was sequenced was blood. These receptors all come from a woman aged 55 to 70 with Graves' hyperthyroidism.

The rearrangement uses TRBV7-9 and TRBJ2-1; D is undetermined. Trimming stripped 5 bases from V and 4 bases from J, with 12 bases between. Germline-derived CDR1 and CDR2 are SEHNR and FQNEAQ (reference sequence). The CDR3 runs 14 residues. CDR3 residues: CASSLMGVYNEQFF. The CDR3 DNA is TGTGCCAGCAGCCTGATGGGTGTATACAATGAGCAGTTCTTC.

Many counts were recorded for this clonotype. V usage is TRBV20-1 and J usage is TRBJ1-4; D not resolved. The CDR3 runs to 13 residues. Trimming removed 2 bases from V and 7 bases from J, with 11 bases in between. Germline-derived CDR1 and CDR2 are DFQATT and SNEGSKA (reference sequence). The CDR3, as DNA: TGCAGTGCTAGACCACACCCCATTGAAAAACTGTTTTTT. This translates into CSARPHPIEKLFF.

This clonotype has only a few counts. The rearrangement joins TRBV20-1 to TRBJ1-2; D is uncertain. The CDR3 runs 12 residues. The V end lost 0 bases, the J end lost 6 bases, and 8 bases lay between the germline ends. Germline CDR1 and CDR2: DFQATT and SNEGSKA (reference sequence). The CDR3 loop is CSARDQADGYTF. The CDR3 nucleotides are TGCAGTGCTAGAGATCAGGCGGATGGCTACACCTTC.

The chain has TRBV9 and TRBJ2-1; tentatively, D is TRBD1 or TRBD2 (5 bases each). Deletions cut 2 bases from V and 12 bases from J, with 18 bases between. The V gene's germline CDR1 is SGDLS and CDR2 YYNGEE. The CDR3 consists of 14 residues. CDR3 sequence: CASSVGTPGRRQFF. As DNA, the CDR3 is TGTGCCAGCAGCGTCGGGACCCCGGGAAGGAGGCAGTTCTTC.

The chain links TRBV19 to TRBJ1-5; D might be TRBD1 (5 bases). Trimming cost V 3 bases and J 1 base, with 10 bases left between them. The length of the CDR3 is 15 residues. CDR1 and CDR2 (germline): LNHDA, SQIVND (reference sequence). CDR3 region: CASSMSTASNQPQHF. The CDR3 DNA reads TGTGCCAGTAGTATGTCGACAGCGAGCAATCAGCCCCAGCATTTT.

In this sample, this clonotype turned up a few times. The V call is TRBV5-1, the J call TRBJ2-2; D uncertain. Germline V gene sequence: CDR1 SGHRS, CDR2 YFSETQ. V shed 4 bases and J shed 0 bases, with 13 bases lying between them. This CDR3 region has 16 residues. The CDR3 region has the DNA TGCGCCAGCAGCCTAGGTTCTTACGCGAACACCGGGGAGCTGTTTTTT. It is translated as CASSLGSYANTGELFF.

The chain recombines TRBV30 with TRBJ1-6, with TRBD1 matching over 7 bases. This CDR3 is built from 14 residues. Germline loops: CDR1 GTSNPN, CDR2 SVGIG (reference sequence). V lost 1 base and J lost 6; bases outside the gene matches: 3. The CDR3 sequence is CAWSGGQLNSPLHF. The DNA for the CDR3 is TGTGCCTGGAGTGGGGGACAGCTTAATTCACCCCTCCACTTT. Supplemented by reference TRBV30 and TRBJ1-6, the full variable domain reads SQTIHQWPATLVQPVGSPLSLECTVEGTSNPNLYWYRQAAGRGLQLLFYSVGIGQISSEVPQNLSASRPQDRQFILSSKKLLLSDSGFYLCAWSGGQLNSPLHFGNGTRLTVT.

Remarks on this clonotype: A much larger clone is a single base away; this may be a read error. V gene TRBV19 combines with J gene TRBJ2-7; D may be TRBD1 (6 bases). Germline V gene data show CDR1 as LNHDA and CDR2 as SQIVND (reference sequence). The CDR3 spans 15 residues. CDR3 coding DNA: TGTGCCAGTAGTATGTTTGCGACAGGCTCCTACGGGCAGTACTTC. This codes for CASSMFATGSYGQYF.

This clonotype showed up many times. The rearrangement joins TRBV27 to TRBJ2-7; D unresolved. V dropped 6 bases and J dropped 8 bases, with 17 bases sitting between them. There are 13 residues in the CDR3. The germline V gene has CDR1 MNHEY and CDR2 SMNVEV (reference sequence). The CDR3 loop reads CASRISAQTQQYF. The CDR3 coding sequence is TGTGCCAGCAGGATATCGGCCCAAACCCAGCAGTACTTC.

The rearrangement joins TRBV24-1 to TRBJ2-5; no clear D gene. The CDR3 has 16 amino acids. V was cut by 4 bases and J by 2 bases, with 16 bases left in between. Per the germline V gene, CDR1 is KGHDR and CDR2 is SFDVKD. The CDR3 loop reads CATSEGITTSQETQYF. Here the CDR3 DNA reads TGTGCCACCAGTGAGGGAATTACTACTTCTCAAGAGACCCAGTACTTC.

This clonotype was counted ten times or more. The rearrangement links TRBV5-1 to TRBJ1-6; 10 bases line up with TRBD1. The CDR3 has 15 amino acids. Germline CDR1 reads SGHRS; CDR2 reads YFSETQ. V lost 3 bases to trimming and J lost 9 bases; unmatched junction nucleotides: 6. The CDR3 protein is CASSSGTGAGSPLHF. CDR3 bases: TGCGCCAGCAGCTCCGGGACAGGGGCTGGTTCACCCCTCCACTTT. Using reference TRBV5-1 and TRBJ1-6 for the parts outside the CDR3, the full variable domain is KAGVTQTPRYLIKTRGQQVTLSCSPISGHRSVSWYQQTPGQGLQFLFEYFSETQRNKGNFPGRFSGRQFSNSRSEMNVSTLELGDSALYLCASSSGTGAGSPLHFGNGTRLTVT.

This chain connects TRBV9 to TRBJ2-1, with D perhaps TRBD1 (6 bases). Germline lookup yields CDR1 SGDLS and CDR2 YYNGEE. This CDR3 contains 17 residues. V gave up 4 bases and J gave up 7 bases, with 24 bases separating them. CDR3 nucleotide sequence: TGTGCCAGCAGCCCCTATCGTCAGGGGCCTGTCGATAATGAGCAGTTCTTC. Protein sequence: CASSPYRQGPVDNEQFF. The full variable domain, in which reference TRBV9 and TRBJ2-1 provide the parts outside the CDR3, is DSGVTQTPKHLITATGQRVTLRCSPRSGDLSVYWYQQSLDQGLQFLIQYYNGEERAKGNILERFSAQQFPDLHSELNLSSLELGDSALYFCASSPYRQGPVDNEQFFGPGTRLTVL.

This chain uses TRBV5-8 with TRBJ2-3; D not resolved. The CDR3 totals 14 residues. Trimming shortened V by 4 bases and J by 2 bases, and 11 bases separated the two germline ends. Looked up from germline, CDR1 is SGHTS and CDR2 is YDEGEE. Written as DNA, the CDR3 is TGTGCCAGCAGCGCAGGACGGTTCACAGATACGCAGTATTTT. It codes for CASSAGRFTDTQYF.

This clonotype was recorded at least ten times. The V and J genes are TRBV5-1 and TRBJ2-7; tentatively, D is TRBD1 (6 bases). The germline V gene encodes CDR1 SGHRS and CDR2 YFSETQ. Between the trimmed V and J ends, which lost 4 bases and 7 bases, there was a span of 15 bases. CDR3 length equals 13 residues. The DNA for the CDR3 is TGCGCCAGCAGCGCGGACAGTACGGGGGAGCAGTACTTC. Translating it yields CASSADSTGEQYF.

This clonotype appeared a few times. V and J are TRBV29-1 and TRBJ2-2; D is ambiguous. CDR1 is SQVTM and CDR2 is ANQGSEA in the germline V gene. V dropped 4 bases and J dropped 2 bases, with 8 bases sitting between them. The CDR3 loop spans 13 amino acids. CDR3 protein: CSVVGPNTGELFF. The CDR3 coding sequence is TGCAGCGTTGTTGGGCCTAACACCGGGGAGCTGTTTTTT.

This clonotype was recorded many times. V gene TRBV11-2 combines with J gene TRBJ1-1; D remains unclear. The V end was cut by 1 base, the J end by 5 bases, with 14 bases between. In germline, CDR1 is SGHAT, CDR2 FQNNGV. The CDR3 is made up of 15 amino acids. CDR3 DNA sequence: TGTGCCAGCAGCTTAGTTAGTGGGAGACGGACTGAAGCTTTCTTT. Translating it yields CASSLVSGRRTEAFF.

This clonotype occurred many times. This chain connects TRBV10-3 to TRBJ2-5; D is unclear. CDR1 ENHRY and CDR2 SYGVKD come from the germline V gene. The V and J ends lost 0 bases and 3 bases respectively, with 11 bases between them. The CDR3 extends over 15 amino acids. The CDR3 bases are TGTGCCATCAGTGAGTCGAAAAGCGCAGAAGAGACCCAGTACTTC. Translating it yields CAISESKSAEETQYF.

Notes on this clonotype: This may be a read error, as it is one base from a much larger clone. This is likely a read error, given that the CDR3 carries no conserved phenylalanine or tryptophan at its end. The J gene is TRBJ2-3, the V gene TRBV5-4; the match to TRBD2 covers 14 bases. With 5 bases clipped from V and 1 base from J, the junction kept 9 bases outside the gene matches. The CDR3 has 18 residues. CDR1 SGHNT and CDR2 YYREEE come from the germline V gene (reference sequence). The CDR3 reads CASSAGTSGSLRTDTQYS. CDR3 sequence (DNA): TGTGCCAGCAGTGCCGGGACTAGCGGGAGCCTCCGCACAGATACGCAGTATTCT.

This clonotype appeared many times. The CDR3 here is CASSQAAADTQYF. CDR3 nucleotides: TGTGCCAGCAGCCAAGCGGCAGCAGATACGCAGTATTTT. The V call is TRBV3-1, the J call TRBJ2-3; no firm D call. Germline CDR1 and CDR2: LGHDT and YNNKEL (reference sequence). The CDR3 has 13 amino acids. V was clipped by 1 base and J by 4 bases, with 6 bases between them.

This clonotype came up a few times. The rearrangement joins TRBV10-3 to TRBJ1-1, with 7 bases lining up with TRBD1. CDR3 length equals 13 residues. CDR1 ENHRY and CDR2 SYGVKD come from the germline V gene. Trimming at V came to 10 bases and at J to 7 bases, leaving 12 bases not matched to a gene. The CDR3 DNA sequence: TGTGCCACAACAGGGGACGTTCCGATTGAAGCTTTCTTT. Residues: CATTGDVPIEAFF.

This clonotype was seen repeatedly, ten times or more. The chain links TRBV29-1 to TRBJ2-3, with unresolved D. V dropped 1 base and J dropped 2 bases, with 10 bases sitting between them. The germline V gene encodes CDR1 SQVTM and CDR2 ANQGSEA. The CDR3 consists of 14 residues. The CDR3 DNA reads TGCAGCGTTGAAGGCCAAGCATACACAGATACGCAGTATTTT. Residues: CSVEGQAYTDTQYF.

This chain uses TRBV19 with TRBJ2-3; D is undetermined. The CDR3 has 14 residues. CDR1 and CDR2 from the germline V gene are LNHDA and SQIVND (reference sequence). Trimming stripped 3 bases from V and 2 bases from J, with 9 bases between. The CDR3 sequence: CASSMGSFTDTQYF. CDR3 DNA: TGTGCCAGTAGTATGGGGTCTTTCACAGATACGCAGTATTTT.

This clonotype was seen ten or more times. The chain's CDR3 is CSAGQGNTEAFF. CDR3 coding DNA: TGCAGTGCTGGACAGGGGAACACTGAAGCTTTCTTT. The chain carries TRBV20-1 and TRBJ1-1, with 8 positions matching TRBD1. V shed 5 bases and J 1 base; nucleotides not matched to a gene: 0. This CDR3 region has 12 residues. Germline V CDR1 and CDR2: DFQATT, SNEGSKA (reference sequence).

This clonotype showed up many times. This sequence joins TRBV3-1 and TRBJ2-1, with unresolved D. V lost 4 bases and J lost 11, with 21 bases in between. The CDR3 is made up of 15 amino acids. CDR1 and CDR2 from the germline V gene are LGHDT and YNNKEL (reference sequence). CDR3 DNA: TGTGCCAGCAGCCCCCAGTTCCGCCGGGCGCGCAAGCAGTTCTTC. It specifies CASSPQFRRARKQFF.

This clonotype was observed at least ten times. The rearrangement uses TRBV5-1 and TRBJ2-1, with D uncertain. The CDR3 runs 12 residues. Germline V gene sequence: CDR1 SGHRS, CDR2 YFSETQ. Trimming took off 1 base at V and 5 bases at J, with 4 bases between the two ends. CDR3 region: CASSLLDNEQFF. CDR3 bases: TGCGCCAGCAGCTTGTTGGACAATGAGCAGTTCTTC.